Described below is a single T cell receptor (beta chain) sequence and its context. The target antigen is unknown. The repertoire was sequenced with immunoSEQ multiplex PCR; TCRdb's copy has only in-frame clones and lacks some. The data show some 130,000 clones, 88% seen once. The length of the CDR3 is 17 residues. The ends were cut back, 0 bases at V and 3 bases at J, with 15 bases in the middle. Germline values: CDR1 MNHNS, CDR2 SASEGT. This record comes from a study of T cell responses to AZD1222 COVID-19 vaccine. Notes on the study in general: Among those given AZD1222, only 6 or 7 were seropositive at baseline. Distributed over spike, vaccine-associated CD4 TCRs predominated at 160-218 and 743-854. Most donors were white British, females outnumbered males, and clonal diversity was possibly underestimated. Breadth and depth of Spike-specific TCRs rose after two AZD1222 doses.

This sequence originates from an adult in good health. V gene TRBV6-1 combines with J gene TRBJ1-3; D gene ambiguous. Sequenced here: peripheral blood, sampled on day 0 of AZD1222 vaccination. The CDR3, as DNA: TGTGCCAGCAGTGAAGCGCGGTATGGGAGATTTGGAAACACCATATATTTT. Translation: CASSEARYGRFGNTIYF.